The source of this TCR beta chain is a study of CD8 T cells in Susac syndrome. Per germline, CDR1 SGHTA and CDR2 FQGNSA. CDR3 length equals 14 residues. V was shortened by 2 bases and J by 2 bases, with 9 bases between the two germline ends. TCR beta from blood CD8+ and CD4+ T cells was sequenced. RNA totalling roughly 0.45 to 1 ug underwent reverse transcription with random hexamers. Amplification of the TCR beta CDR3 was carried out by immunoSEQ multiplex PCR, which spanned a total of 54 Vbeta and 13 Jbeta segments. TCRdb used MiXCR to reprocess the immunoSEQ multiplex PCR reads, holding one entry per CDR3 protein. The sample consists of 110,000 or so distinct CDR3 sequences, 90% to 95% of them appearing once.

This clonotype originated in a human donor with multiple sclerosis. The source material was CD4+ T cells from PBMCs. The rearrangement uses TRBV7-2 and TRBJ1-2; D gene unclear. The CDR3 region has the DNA TGTGCCAGCAGCTTAATATGGGAGAACTATGGCTACACCTTC. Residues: CASSLIWENYGYTF.